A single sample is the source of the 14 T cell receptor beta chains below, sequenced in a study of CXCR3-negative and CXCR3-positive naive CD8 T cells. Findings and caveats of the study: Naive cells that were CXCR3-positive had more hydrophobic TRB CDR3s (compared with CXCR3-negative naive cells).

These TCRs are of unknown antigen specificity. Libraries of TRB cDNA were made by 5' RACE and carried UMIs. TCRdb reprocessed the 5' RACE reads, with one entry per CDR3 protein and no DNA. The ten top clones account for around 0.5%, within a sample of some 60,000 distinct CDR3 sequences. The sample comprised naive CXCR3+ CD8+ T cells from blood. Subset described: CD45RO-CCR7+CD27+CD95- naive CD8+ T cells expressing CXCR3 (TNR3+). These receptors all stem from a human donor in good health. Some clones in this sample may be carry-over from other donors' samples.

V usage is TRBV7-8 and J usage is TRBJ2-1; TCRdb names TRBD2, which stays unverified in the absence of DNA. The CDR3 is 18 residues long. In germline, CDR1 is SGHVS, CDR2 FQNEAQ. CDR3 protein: CASSLAPSGGSVDNEQFF.

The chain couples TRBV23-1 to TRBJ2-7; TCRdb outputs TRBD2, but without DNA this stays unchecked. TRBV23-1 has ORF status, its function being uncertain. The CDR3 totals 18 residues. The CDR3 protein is CASSQSSPREYLVYEQYF.

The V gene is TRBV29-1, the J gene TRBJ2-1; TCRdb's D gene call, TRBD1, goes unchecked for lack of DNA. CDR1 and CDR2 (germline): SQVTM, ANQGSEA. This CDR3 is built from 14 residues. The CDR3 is CSVAGQGAVNEQFF.

The CDR3 reads CASSQVTTSGGPSTDTQYF. This sequence joins TRBV4-1 and TRBJ2-3; TCRdb gives TRBD2 as the D gene, but with no DNA this cannot be confirmed. Germline loops: CDR1 MGHRA, CDR2 YSYEKL. The CDR3 loop spans 19 amino acids.

CDR3 protein: CASSPGLDTYEQYF. The rearrangement links TRBV7-2 to TRBJ2-7; the D gene TCRdb calls, TRBD2, cannot be checked with no DNA. Germline-derived CDR1 and CDR2 are SGHTA and FQGNSA. The CDR3 spans 14 residues.

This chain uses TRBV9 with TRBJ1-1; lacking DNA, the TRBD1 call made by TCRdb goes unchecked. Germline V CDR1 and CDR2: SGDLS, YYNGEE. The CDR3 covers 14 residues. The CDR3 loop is CASSVYTGEDEAFF.

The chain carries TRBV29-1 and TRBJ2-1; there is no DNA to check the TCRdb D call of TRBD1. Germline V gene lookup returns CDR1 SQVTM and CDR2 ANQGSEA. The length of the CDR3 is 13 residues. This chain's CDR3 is CSVEDSSGNEQFF.

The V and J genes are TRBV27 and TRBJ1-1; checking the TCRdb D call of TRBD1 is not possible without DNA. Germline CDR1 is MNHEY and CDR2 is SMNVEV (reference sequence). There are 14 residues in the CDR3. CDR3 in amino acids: CASSKRGGSTEAFF.

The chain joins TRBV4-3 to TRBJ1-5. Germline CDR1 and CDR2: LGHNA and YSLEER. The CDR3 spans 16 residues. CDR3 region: CASSQDGGDSNQPQHF.

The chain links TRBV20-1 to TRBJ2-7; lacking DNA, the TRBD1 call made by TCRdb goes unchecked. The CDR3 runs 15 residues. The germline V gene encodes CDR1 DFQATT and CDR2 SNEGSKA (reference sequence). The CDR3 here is CSARDLSGGPYEQYF.

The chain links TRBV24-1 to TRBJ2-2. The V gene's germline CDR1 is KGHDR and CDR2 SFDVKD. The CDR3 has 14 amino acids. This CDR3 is CATSENLNTGELFF.

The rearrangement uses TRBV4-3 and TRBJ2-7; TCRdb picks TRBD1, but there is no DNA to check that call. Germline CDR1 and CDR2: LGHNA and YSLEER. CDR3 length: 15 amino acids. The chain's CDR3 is CASSPVGTGPYEQYF.

The CDR3 reads CASSQGGDGELFF. The chain links TRBV4-2 to TRBJ2-2. This CDR3 spans 13 amino acids. From germline, CDR1 is LGHNA and CDR2 YNFKEQ.

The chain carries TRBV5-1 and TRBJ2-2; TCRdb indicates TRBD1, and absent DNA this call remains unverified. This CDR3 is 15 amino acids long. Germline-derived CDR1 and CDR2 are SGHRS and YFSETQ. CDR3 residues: CASSLAQGGTGELFF.